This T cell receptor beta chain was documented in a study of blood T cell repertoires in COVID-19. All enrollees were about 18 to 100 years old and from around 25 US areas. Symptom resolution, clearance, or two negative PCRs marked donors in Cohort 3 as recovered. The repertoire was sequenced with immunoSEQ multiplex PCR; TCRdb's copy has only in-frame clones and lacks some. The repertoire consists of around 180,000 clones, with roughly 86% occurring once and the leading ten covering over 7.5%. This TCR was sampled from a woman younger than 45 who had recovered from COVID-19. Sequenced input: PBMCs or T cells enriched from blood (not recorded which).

The CDR3 is CASTGAMETQYF. DNA for the CDR3: TGTGCCAGCACGGGAGCTATGGAGACCCAGTACTTC. The V gene is TRBV2, the J gene TRBJ2-5; TRBD2 might be the D (6 bases). Trimming took 7 bases from V and 5 from J, leaving 11 bases between them. Germline V lookup: CDR1 SNHLY, CDR2 FYNNEI. There are 12 residues in the CDR3.